The entry below gives a single TCR beta chain sequence along with its context. The antigen this receptor binds is unknown. Base qualities are not recorded, but no much larger clone differs from it by a single base. The data derive from a study of shared clonotypes between healthy human individuals (TCRdb year 2020). About the study as a whole: The cohort comprised two women and a few men aged 18 to 49 years. To estimate repertoire size and how much clonotype sharing occurs between individuals, the study deeply sequenced the blood TCR repertoires of 5 or 6 healthy adults. Libraries were prepared and TCR repertoires were sequenced by different laboratories using diverse techniques, in order to increase sequencing depth and limit assay-specific biases. Each donor's leukapheresis produced roughly between roughly 0.85 and 9.5 billion PBMCs. For each donor, CD4 naive and CD4 memory were each run on three plates, CD8 naive on two plates, and CD8 memory on one plate. The study at large found these results: Pairwise subsampling indicated that sequencing depth was expected to affect the degree of clonotype sharing among donors. Because the study included only a small number of donors, the genetic and exposure-history diversity represented was limited. Even with the large sequencing depth, rarefaction of the sorted-subset datasets indicated that sequencing was incomplete. Naive subsets generally had larger estimated clonotype richness than memory subsets did. Sharing across several donors was observed for about 4.8% of naive CD4, 3% to 3.5% of naive CD8, 2.3% of memory CD4, and approximately 0.41% of memory CD8 clonotypes. Sampling was limited to blood, and TCR repertoires in tissue likely differ from TCR repertoires in blood. Higher generation probabilities were observed for clonotypes shared by all four sorted-subset donors than for non-shared clonotypes.

The CDR3 goes from the cysteine to the phenylalanine over 12 residues. Just CDR3 DNA is preserved here, 36 bases in frame from base 1. The CDR1 and CDR2 encoded by the germline V gene are ENHRY and SYGVKD. V sheds 8 bases and J sheds 13 bases, leaving 18 bases between their ends. The donors were healthy, HIV-negative adults with no recently reported acute infections or vaccinations. All donors were Caucasian adults living in Nashville, Tennessee, USA. CD4+ T cells were enriched by magnetic negative selection; naive cells were then positively selected on CD45RA, and the negative fraction formed the memory subset. Blood was collected by leukapheresis, and PBMCs were isolated by Ficoll-Histopaque density gradient centrifugation and then cryopreserved in liquid nitrogen vapor phase. Purity and quantity of every magnetically sorted T cell population were checked by analytical flow cytometry. Each sorted fraction had its genomic DNA isolated and then quantified by UV absorbance on a Nanodrop 2000c.

TCR CDR3 regions were amplified from genomic DNA by multiplex PCR using the deep immunoSEQ assay. For each cell subset, the extracted genomic DNA was distributed evenly across all wells of several immunoSEQ 96-well plates, and each plate served as one replicate. Each replicate PCR for sorted subsets received roughly 0.2 ug genomic DNA, equal to about 30,000 T cell genomes. Purified libraries were quantified with a Qubit 3.0 fluorometer, sized on a Bioanalyzer 2100, and re-quantified with the KAPA Library Quantification kit. Each immunoSEQ 96-well plate was sequenced on its own single-read 150-cycle Illumina NextSeq 550 flow cell. From the authors' description of their analysis: Because only junctional sequences without quality scores were contained in the immunoSEQ output, filtering matching that applied to full-length reads could not be performed. Sequences were annotated with PyIR, a Python wrapper for IgBLAST v1.9, and V/J genes and CDR3 were assigned using IMGT germline references. Reads were removed for weak V/J assignments (E-value above 1e-6), missing CDR3, stop codons, out-of-frame junctions, or ambiguous translated residues. A V3J clonotype was defined by an identical inferred V gene, J gene, and CDR3 amino acid sequence. To compute the percentage overlap between repertoires, the number of shared unique clonotypes was divided by the size of the smaller repertoire. Repertoire richness was assessed with RTK rarefaction, the Chao1 estimator, and Recon v2.1 estimates of unobserved clonotypes. For all TCRbeta clonotypes obtained by the gDNA method from four donors, generation probabilities were computed with OLGA. TCRdb carries this immuneACCESS record with in-frame sequences only. Its versions omit some clonotypes, under half of them owing to an unresolved V gene in the studies checked, with the rest unexplained. Clonal size and the V and J genes are those of that table, whereas D and trimming came from the DNA. The sample yields under 1,900,000 clones; around 98.5% were counted once. Of the sample, 0.36% falls within the top ten clones.

The rearrangement joined TRBV10-3 to TRBJ1-3, with the identity of the D gene unclear. Sequencing was done on a sample of naive CD4+ T cells sorted from blood. In light of the paper, this sample's cell subset or site label describes: CD45RA+ positively selected. The source is a man aged 25 to 45 in good health. The CDR3 protein: CAISPQETPIYF. The base sequence is TGTGCCATCTCGCCTCAGGAAACACCAATATATTTT.